These 9 T cell receptor beta chains came from one sample sequenced in a study of lymphopenia after photon versus proton radiotherapy. The table came from immunoSEQ multiplex PCR; TCRdb's copy has only in-frame clones and leaves some out. The data contain 65,000 or so clones, 75% to 90% of them singletons. The sample was peripheral blood, taken from a patient treated with proton-based radiotherapy. These receptors were taken from a man older than 75 with esophageal cancer.

This chain connects TRBV29-1 to TRBJ2-3, with 12 bases that match TRBD2. Trimming took 6 bases from V and 3 from J; bases not matched to a gene: 7. CDR1 is SQVTM, CDR2 ANQGSEA, per germline. The CDR3 spans 15 residues. CDR3 in amino acids: CSVGGGTSGTDTQYF. CDR3 sequence (DNA): TGCAGCGTCGGGGGAGGGACTAGCGGGACAGATACGCAGTATTTT.

This sequence joins TRBV5-1 and TRBJ1-4; 8 positions agree with TRBD1. The CDR3 length is 15 residues. V shed 1 base, J shed 4 bases, and the junction held 3 bases outside the gene matches. The germline gives CDR1 SGHRS, CDR2 YFSETQ. CDR3 nucleotides: TGCGCCAGCAGCTTGCCGACAGGGGATAATGAAAAACTGTTTTTT. It is translated as CASSLPTGDNEKLFF.

J is TRBJ2-7 and V is TRBV6-5; D perhaps matches TRBD1 (5 bases). The germline CDR1 and CDR2 sequences are MNHEY and SVGAGI. The CDR3 is 15 residues long. V lost 2 bases, J lost 2 bases, and 13 bases lay in between. CDR3 protein: CASSYGATETYEQYF. The CDR3 nucleotides read TGTGCCAGCAGTTACGGGGCGACAGAAACCTACGAGCAGTACTTC.

The chain employs TRBV2 and TRBJ2-3, with 9 bases aligning to TRBD1. The CDR3 covers 15 residues. Germline V gene lookup returns CDR1 SNHLY and CDR2 FYNNEI. The ends lost 7 bases at V and 2 bases at J; junction bases unmatched: 7. CDR3 loop: CASTGQGLNTDTQYF. The CDR3 DNA is TGTGCCAGCACAGGACAGGGGTTAAACACAGATACGCAGTATTTT.

The rearrangement uses TRBV7-2 and TRBJ2-6; D remains ambiguous. This CDR3 is 13 amino acids long. The ends were cut back, 5 bases at V and 4 bases at J, with 6 bases in the middle. From germline, CDR1 is SGHTA and CDR2 FQGNSA. The CDR3 sequence is CASSQYGANVLTF. The DNA for the CDR3 is TGTGCCAGCAGCCAGTACGGGGCCAACGTCCTGACTTTC.

The V gene is TRBV13, the J gene TRBJ2-1; 11 positions agree with TRBD2. There are 14 residues in the CDR3. Trimming at V came to 0 bases and at J to 15 bases, leaving 7 bases not matched to a gene. Germline CDR1 PRHDT, CDR2 FYEKMQ (reference sequence). The CDR3 protein is CASSLGPSGRIGFF. The CDR3 DNA sequence: TGTGCCAGCAGCTTAGGCCCTAGCGGGAGGATTGGGTTCTTC.

The count of this clone is one. V is TRBV19 and J is TRBJ1-2, with D possibly matching TRBD1 (6 bases). The CDR3 runs to 13 residues. Germline values: CDR1 LNHDA, CDR2 SQIVND (reference sequence). The V and J ends lost 3 bases and 4 bases respectively, with 9 bases between them. This CDR3 is CASSIRGGYGYTF. In nucleotides, the CDR3 is TGTGCCAGTAGTATTAGGGGGGGCTATGGCTACACCTTC.

The chain couples TRBV29-1 to TRBJ1-4; perhaps TRBD1 as D (5 bases). The V gene lost 7 bases and the J gene lost 7 bases, with 13 bases spanning the gap. Germline V CDR1 and CDR2: SQVTM, ANQGSEA. The CDR3 loop spans 12 amino acids. This CDR3 reads CSALGETEKLFF. Here the CDR3 DNA reads TGCAGCGCTCTGGGGGAGACTGAAAAACTGTTTTTT.

The V call is TRBV5-1, the J call TRBJ1-1, with TRBD1 matching 10 bases. The J segment lost 5 bases and the V segment lost 2 bases, leaving 6 bases of the junction unmatched. Germline CDR1 reads SGHRS; CDR2 reads YFSETQ. This CDR3 region has 15 residues. The CDR3 spells CASSFGQGEVTEAFF. The CDR3, as DNA: TGCGCCAGCAGCTTCGGACAGGGGGAAGTAACTGAAGCTTTCTTT.